Included here is one TCR beta chain sequence, with context. The sample holds many counts of this clonotype. There is no known antigen for this receptor. No base qualities exist here, and no much larger clone lies one base off it. Sample time point, as interpreted from the label and publication: sample taken at primary tumor resection. Donors were 72 patients with early-stage, untreated non-small cell lung cancer from the lung TRACERx cohort. Without any cell sorting, TCR sequencing was performed on whole RNA extracted either from tumor and nontumor lung tissue or from cryopreserved PBMC samples. A patient was chosen for TCR sequencing only when enough RNA was available from at least two tumor regions. Tumor and adjacent nontumor lung specimens were reviewed by a lung pathologist before selection. Its CDR3 holds 14 amino acids, cysteine through phenylalanine. Left in the record is the CDR3 DNA by itself, 42 bases read in frame from the first base. V is pruned by 4 bases and J by 2 bases, leaving 3 bases of the junction without a gene match. The CDR1 and CDR2 encoded by the germline V gene (reference sequence) are LNHDA and SQIVND.

These data are taken from a study of spatial heterogeneity in lung cancer (dated by TCRdb to between 2018 and 2020). Context from the whole study: Beta-chain transcripts were consistently detected in greater numbers than alpha-chain transcripts, which likely reflected higher beta-chain transcript abundance. A strong correlation was found between TCR transcript counts in tumor regions and a T cell transcriptional module score from matched bulk RNA-seq. In the raw uncorrected reads, each unique combination of TCR and UMI appeared more than ten times on average. In non-small cell lung cancer, the study quantitatively compared TCR alpha and beta repertoires across several tumor regions, matched nontumor lung, and blood. TCR repertoire features were related to nonsynonymous mutation counts determined by whole-exome sequencing of tumor tissue. Both alpha and beta chains were TCR-sequenced in 200 or so tumor regions, 64 matched nontumor lung samples and 56 PBMC samples obtained at surgery.

Study-wide conclusions, independent of this receptor: Confirming at a functional level the hypothesis that regional TCRs recognize regional mutations was considered to require additional single-cell paired TCR alpha and beta sequencing. TCR-seq coverage of tumor T cells was estimated at only around 7% for alpha chains and 11% to 15% for beta chains. Counts of ubiquitous and regional expanded TCRs were found to correlate with counts of ubiquitous and regional nonsynonymous mutations, respectively. The tumor nonsynonymous mutation count correlated with the number of expanded alpha and beta TCRs within the tumor.

Library preparation employed 5' RACE. Sequencing used a NextSeq 500. The TCR library protocol attached a unique molecular identifier to each TCR cDNA molecule to allow correction of PCR and sequencing errors. On the study's bioinformatics: Decombinator tools were used for TCR identification, UMI-based error correction and CDR3 extraction. Expanded TCRs were defined as those above a frequency of 2 per 1,000, corresponding to the top 1% of the tumor frequency distribution. Expanded tumor TCRs were classed as regional if statistically deemed absent (corrected P<0.05) from at least one tumor region, otherwise ubiquitous. Renyi diversity was computed with the R vegan package after each repertoire had been subsampled 100 times to 5,000 TCRs. CDR3 similarity networks were built from amino acid triplet string-kernel similarity, with CDR3s being connected when pairwise similarity was above 0.82. The public reads were quality trimmed at Q25 with fastp and then assembled into clones with MiXCR by TCRdb, keeping productive beta chains. Rows matching on CDR3 protein sequence are summarized as one entry with the most common DNA and genes. The V and J calls follow TCRdb's processing rather than the paper's. The sample includes over 10,000 distinct CDR3 sequences, with over 3% observed a single time. The ten largest clones add up to 8% of the sample.

This specimen consisted of lung tumor tissue, obtained at surgery. The TCR comes from a male donor with early-stage non-small cell lung cancer. The rearranged chain carries TRBV19 and TRBJ2-3, with 7 junctional bases fitting TRBD1. The DNA is TGTGCCAGTAGTAGGGACAGCTACACAGATACGCAGTATTTT. Protein translation: CASSRDSYTDTQYF.